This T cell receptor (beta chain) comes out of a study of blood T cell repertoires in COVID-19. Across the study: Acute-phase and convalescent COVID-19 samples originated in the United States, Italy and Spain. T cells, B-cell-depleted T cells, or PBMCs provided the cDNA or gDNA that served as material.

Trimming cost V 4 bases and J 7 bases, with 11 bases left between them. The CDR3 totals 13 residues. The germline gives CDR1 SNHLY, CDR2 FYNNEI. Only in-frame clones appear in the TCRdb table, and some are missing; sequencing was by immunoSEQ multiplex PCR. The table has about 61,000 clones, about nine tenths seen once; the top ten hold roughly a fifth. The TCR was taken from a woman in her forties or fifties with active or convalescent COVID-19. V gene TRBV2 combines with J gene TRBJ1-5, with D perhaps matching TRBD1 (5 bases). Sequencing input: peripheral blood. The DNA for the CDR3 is TGTGCCAGCAGTGGTGACAGTTACCAGCCCCAGCATTTT. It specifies CASSGDSYQPQHF.